This T cell receptor (beta chain) emerged from a study of cytomegalovirus exposure and HLA in healthy donors. Study results and limitations: Using a false discovery rate of 0.05, a later analysis showed that 15,000 to 20,000 TCR beta sequences were associated with HLA alleles. In a later analysis, CMV-associated beta chains were mostly HLA-associated, it appeared. Prediction of most subjects' HLA-A and HLA-B alleles by TCR beta sequences was reportedly accurate.

The study ran its PCR with 60 Vbeta and 13 Jbeta primers. Profiling relied on immunoSEQ multiplex PCR, and the TCRdb table lists in-frame clones only, not all of them. The sample holds about 150,000 clones, around 70% seen once. The germline gives CDR1 SGHNT, CDR2 YYREEE (reference sequence). V gave up 2 bases and J gave up 6 bases; unmatched junction bases: 9. CDR3 length: 15 residues. The donors, nominally healthy at sampling, likely had unrecorded immune exposures. For this clone: No antigen is known for it.

The chain uses TRBV5-4 and TRBJ2-7; 9 positions match TRBD2. The sequencing sample was made of PBMCs. The sequence was obtained from a middle-aged man in good health and CMV-seronegative. The CDR3 protein is CASSFGGRALVEQYF. CDR3 in DNA: TGTGCCAGCAGCTTTGGCGGGAGGGCACTAGTCGAGCAGTACTTC.